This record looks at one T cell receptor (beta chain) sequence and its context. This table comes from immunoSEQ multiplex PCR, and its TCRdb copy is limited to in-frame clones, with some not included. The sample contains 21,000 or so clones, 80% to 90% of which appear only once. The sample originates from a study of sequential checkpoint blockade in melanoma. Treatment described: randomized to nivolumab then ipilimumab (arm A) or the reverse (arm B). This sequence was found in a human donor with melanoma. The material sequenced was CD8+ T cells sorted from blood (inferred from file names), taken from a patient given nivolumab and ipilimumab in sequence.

CDR3 DNA: TGTGCCAGCAGCCCGGTGACAGGGGGCCTTGGTGAAGCTTTCTTT. It translates to CASSPVTGGLGEAFF. The chain has TRBV11-2 and TRBJ1-1; TRBD1 matches 10 bases. J was trimmed by 7 bases and V by 5 bases; bases with no gene match: 10. CDR1 is SGHAT and CDR2 is FQNNGV in the germline V gene. This CDR3 has 15 amino acids.